The subject of this entry is one T cell receptor (beta chain). Its antigen is undetermined. Treatment specified: oral pan-JAK inhibitor, 5-10 mg twice daily. The data belong to a study of CD8+ T cells in alopecia areata. Whole-study results and caveats: Persistence of many expanded lesional clones was seen in scalp and blood during tofacitinib. Although TCR sharing was seen in mice, sharing across patients was less clear, possibly for HLA-related reasons. Scalp clonality and expanded CD8+ clones among the top 100 were significantly decreased by tofacitinib.

In each case, RNA was isolated and then reverse transcribed into cDNA as the sequencing template. The protocol was immunoSEQ multiplex PCR, while the TCRdb copy is restricted to in-frame clones and leaves out a portion. The sample holds over 150,000 clones; roughly 53% are singletons and the top ten take more than 10%. The CDR3 sequence is 15 residues long. V dropped 5 bases and J dropped 2; count of bases not matched to a gene: 8. Germline-derived CDR1 and CDR2 are LGHNA and YSLEER. The sequence derives from a human donor with alopecia areata. Sequencing was performed on CD8+ T cells sorted from blood, taken at week 24, from a patient treated with tofacitinib. The chain employs TRBV4-3 and TRBJ2-7, with 8 bases matching TRBD1. Written as DNA, the CDR3 is TGCGCCAGCAGCTCCGGACAGGGACTTACCTACGAGCAGTACTTC. Its protein is CASSSGQGLTYEQYF.